The rows below give T cell receptor beta chains drawn from one sample of a study of OX40 agonist ivuxolimab in advanced cancers. Generated by immunoSEQ multiplex PCR, the TCRdb table keeps only in-frame clones and is missing some. The data contain 100,000 to 150,000 clones, around 93% of them singletons. The specimen was CD4+ or CD8+ T cells sorted from blood, collected in a trial of the OX40 agonist ivuxolimab. The receptors were sampled from an adult with an advanced solid tumor such as melanoma, head and neck, liver or kidney cancer. Each CDR3 is given with its conserved first and last residue. A D gene is named only where the DNA matches it firmly. Clone sizes are given selectively: once, few, many, or a class where the clone is expanded.

V: TRBV5-6; D: TRBD2; J: TRBJ2-2; size: .; CDR3: CASRERGLHTGELFF; DNA: TGTGCCAGCAGGGAGCGGGGACTACACACCGGGGAGCTGTTTTTT
V: TRBV7-9; D: .; J: TRBJ1-1; size: .; CDR3: CASSLAGAGGETEAFF; DNA: TGTGCCAGCAGCTTAGCCGGGGCCGGGGGGGAGACTGAAGCTTTCTTT
V: TRBV7-2; D: .; J: TRBJ1-2; size: .; CDR3: CASSLDPGDYGYTF; DNA: TGTGCCAGCAGCTTAGACCCAGGGGACTATGGCTACACCTTC
V: TRBV27; D: .; J: TRBJ2-1; size: once; CDR3: CASSFREGARGNEQFF; DNA: TGTGCCAGCAGTTTCCGGGAGGGGGCCCGTGGCAATGAGCAGTTCTTC
V: TRBV4-2; D: .; J: TRBJ2-7; size: .; CDR3: CASSSGMQTIGEQYF; DNA: TGTGCCAGCAGCTCTGGGATGCAGACTATAGGCGAGCAGTACTTC
V: TRBV7-8; D: .; J: TRBJ1-2; size: once; CDR3: CASSLGGGDGYTF; DNA: TGTGCCAGCAGCTTAGGGGGGGGTGATGGCTACACCTTC
V: TRBV29-1; D: .; J: TRBJ1-4; size: once; CDR3: CSVGGRDDEKLFF; DNA: TGCAGCGTTGGTGGCAGAGATGATGAAAAACTGTTTTTT
V: TRBV5-8; D: .; J: TRBJ1-5; size: .; CDR3: CASTRGGTPQPQHF; DNA: TGTGCCAGCACCCGAGGGGGGACACCTCAGCCCCAGCATTTT
V: TRBV19; D: TRBD2; J: TRBJ2-1; size: .; CDR3: CASSTITVAGEQFF; DNA: TGTGCCAGTAGTACAATAACGGTAGCGGGAGAGCAGTTCTTC
V: TRBV5-1; D: .; J: TRBJ1-5; size: few; CDR3: CASSLDYNQPQHF; DNA: TGCGCCAGCAGCTTGGACTACAATCAGCCCCAGCATTTT
V: TRBV7-9; D: .; J: TRBJ2-3; size: .; CDR3: CAPGTDTQYF; DNA: TGTGCCCCGGGAACAGATACGCAGTATTTT
V: TRBV5-1; D: TRBD1; J: TRBJ2-7; size: .; CDR3: CASSLAGQAYEQYF; DNA: TGCGCCAGCAGCTTGGCGGGACAGGCCTACGAGCAGTACTTC
V: TRBV10-3; D: TRBD1; J: TRBJ2-1; size: .; CDR3: CATGQGLEEQFF; DNA: TGTGCCACCGGACAGGGGTTAGAGGAGCAGTTCTTC
V: TRBV6-6; D: .; J: TRBJ1-1; size: .; CDR3: CASSKAMNTEAFF; DNA: TGTGCCAGCAGCAAAGCTATGAACACTGAAGCTTTCTTT
V: TRBV28; D: .; J: TRBJ2-7; size: .; CDR3: CASSLVREQYF; DNA: TGTGCCAGCAGTTTGGTCCGCGAGCAGTACTTC
V: TRBV7-2; D: .; J: TRBJ1-1; size: .; CDR3: CASSLVATTNTEAFF; DNA: TGTGCCAGCAGCTTAGTAGCCACCACTAACACTGAAGCTTTCTTT
V: TRBV7-2; D: .; J: TRBJ2-3; size: .; CDR3: CASSLRLAPDTQYF; DNA: TGTGCCAGCAGCTTAAGGCTAGCGCCGGATACGCAGTATTTT
V: TRBV18; D: .; J: TRBJ2-7; size: .; CDR3: CASSPPVDYEQYF; DNA: TGTGCCAGCTCACCACCGGTGGATTACGAGCAGTACTTC
V: TRBV10-3; D: TRBD2; J: TRBJ2-1; size: .; CDR3: CAISTSSGGYYNEQFF; DNA: TGTGCCATCAGTACTTCTAGCGGGGGGTACTACAATGAGCAGTTCTTC
V: TRBV10-1; D: TRBD2; J: TRBJ2-3; size: .; CDR3: CASSPSGAPDTQYF; DNA: TGCGCCAGCAGTCCGAGCGGGGCCCCAGATACGCAGTATTTT
V: TRBV5-5; D: .; J: TRBJ1-5; size: .; CDR3: CASSLGGARGNQPQHF; DNA: TGTGCCAGCAGCTTGGGGGGGGCGCGAGGCAATCAGCCCCAGCATTTT
V: TRBV6-5; D: TRBD1; J: TRBJ1-1; size: .; CDR3: CASSSTGGAEVPFF; DNA: TGTGCCAGCAGCTCAACAGGGGGCGCGGAGGTGCCTTTCTTT
V: TRBV6-5; D: .; J: TRBJ2-7; size: .; CDR3: CASSPRYEQYF; DNA: TGTGCCAGCAGTCCCCGGTACGAGCAGTACTTC
V: TRBV28; D: .; J: TRBJ2-4; size: .; CDR3: CASSVLNLRGKITKNIQYF; DNA: TGTGCCAGCAGCGTCCTCAACCTTCGGGGGAAGATAACCAAAAACATTCAGTACTTC
V: TRBV7-2; D: TRBD1; J: TRBJ1-2; size: few; CDR3: CASSPDRVGYTF; DNA: TGTGCCAGCAGCCCAGACAGGGTAGGCTACACCTTC
V: TRBV11-2; D: .; J: TRBJ2-7; size: .; CDR3: CASRPPGLRPYEQYF; DNA: TGTGCCAGCAGACCACCGGGACTCCGACCCTACGAGCAGTACTTC
V: TRBV19; D: .; J: TRBJ2-7; size: .; CDR3: CASSTSDRPYEQYF; DNA: TGTGCCAGTAGTACCAGCGACAGACCCTACGAGCAGTACTTC
V: TRBV5-4; D: .; J: TRBJ2-7; size: once; CDR3: CASSLPGYEQYF; DNA: TGTGCCAGCAGCTTGCCGGGTTACGAGCAGTACTTC
V: TRBV7-2; D: TRBD1; J: TRBJ1-1; size: .; CDR3: CASSLMTGEAAEAFF; DNA: TGTGCCAGCAGCTTAATGACAGGGGAGGCGGCTGAAGCTTTCTTT
V: TRBV6-5; D: .; J: TRBJ1-4; size: .; CDR3: CASETTTNEKLFF; DNA: TGTGCCAGCGAGACGACAACTAATGAAAAACTGTTTTTT
V: TRBV7-9; D: TRBD1; J: TRBJ1-4; size: .; CDR3: CASSANRGGATNEKLFF; DNA: TGTGCCAGCAGCGCGAACAGGGGGGGTGCAACTAATGAAAAACTGTTTTTT
V: TRBV5-1; D: TRBD1; J: TRBJ2-2; size: .; CDR3: CASSRGQGVGGELFF; DNA: TGCGCCAGCAGCCGGGGACAGGGGGTTGGCGGGGAGCTGTTTTTT
V: TRBV27; D: .; J: TRBJ2-7; size: .; CDR3: CASSLGAPPLYEQYF; DNA: TGTGCCAGCAGTTTAGGTGCTCCTCCACTCTACGAGCAGTACTTC
V: TRBV30; D: TRBD1; J: TRBJ1-1; size: .; CDR3: CAWSGPQGAENTEAFF; DNA: TGTGCCTGGAGTGGTCCACAGGGGGCCGAGAACACTGAAGCTTTCTTT
V: TRBV2; D: TRBD1; J: TRBJ1-4; size: .; CDR3: CASGTGFEKLFF; DNA: TGTGCCAGTGGGACAGGGTTTGAAAAACTGTTTTTT
V: TRBV11-3; D: TRBD1; J: TRBJ2-2; size: .; CDR3: CASSVTGYDGELFF; DNA: TGTGCCAGCAGCGTGACAGGGTATGACGGGGAGCTGTTTTTT
V: TRBV6-5; D: .; J: TRBJ1-5; size: .; CDR3: CASSEPSVNQPQHF; DNA: TGTGCCAGCAGTGAACCGTCAGTTAATCAGCCCCAGCATTTT
V: TRBV2; D: TRBD1; J: TRBJ1-1; size: once; CDR3: CASTGQGLQSSFF; DNA: TGTGCCAGCACCGGACAGGGTCTACAATCAAGTTTCTTT
V: TRBV5-1; D: TRBD1; J: TRBJ1-1; size: .; CDR3: CASSFTGGGTEAFF; DNA: TGTGCCAGCAGCTTTACAGGGGGCGGGACTGAAGCTTTCTTT
V: TRBV11-2; D: TRBD1; J: TRBJ1-2; size: .; CDR3: CASRGTGAQNYGYTF; DNA: TGTGCCAGCAGGGGGACAGGGGCGCAAAACTATGGCTACACCTTC
V: TRBV4-1; D: TRBD1; J: TRBJ1-3; size: .; CDR3: CASSQARTTGVGNTIYF; DNA: TGCGCCAGCAGCCAAGCCCGTACGACAGGGGTTGGAAACACCATATATTTT
V: TRBV15; D: .; J: TRBJ1-6; size: .; CDR3: CATSRDQRGNSPLHF; DNA: TGTGCCACCAGCAGAGATCAGAGGGGGAATTCACCCCTCCACTTT
V: TRBV6-6; D: .; J: TRBJ1-4; size: .; CDR3: CASSYSGGGGEKLFF; DNA: TGTGCCAGCAGTTACTCCGGGGGCGGTGGTGAAAAACTGTTTTTT
V: TRBV2; D: .; J: TRBJ1-1; size: .; CDR3: CASSEAAANTEAFF; DNA: TGTGCCAGCAGTGAAGCCGCAGCGAACACTGAAGCTTTCTTT
V: TRBV7-2; D: .; J: TRBJ1-2; size: .; CDR3: CASSEAGQHGYTF; DNA: TGTGCCAGCAGCGAGGCGGGTCAGCATGGCTACACCTTC
V: TRBV6-6; D: TRBD1; J: TRBJ1-2; size: .; CDR3: CASKLRGDGYTF; DNA: TGTGCCAGCAAACTCAGGGGGGACGGCTACACCTTC
V: TRBV5-4; D: TRBD1; J: TRBJ1-4; size: .; CDR3: CASSLWDRTNEKLFF; DNA: TGTGCCAGCAGCTTATGGGACAGAACTAATGAAAAACTGTTTTTT
V: TRBV18; D: .; J: TRBJ2-1; size: .; CDR3: CASSPNHNEQFF; DNA: TGTGCCAGCTCACCCAATCACAATGAGCAGTTCTTC
V: TRBV19; D: .; J: TRBJ2-4; size: .; CDR3: CASSISGQAPRAKNIQYF; DNA: TGTGCCAGTAGTATCTCCGGTCAGGCTCCGAGGGCCAAAAACATTCAGTACTTC
V: TRBV14; D: .; J: TRBJ2-3; size: .; CDR3: CASSQGVSGTDTQYF; DNA: TGTGCCAGCAGCCAAGGTGTGTCGGGCACAGATACGCAGTATTTT
V: TRBV6-6; D: .; J: TRBJ2-1; size: .; CDR3: CASSYSHNEQFF; DNA: TGTGCCAGCAGTTACTCGCACAATGAGCAGTTCTTC
V: TRBV12-1; D: .; J: TRBJ1-2; size: .; CDR3: CASSRGATNYGYTF; DNA: TGTGCCAGCAGCCGGGGGGCCACTAACTATGGCTACACCTTC
V: TRBV5-1; D: .; J: TRBJ1-4; size: once; CDR3: CASRRPANEKLFF; DNA: TGCGCCAGCAGACGGCCAGCTAATGAAAAACTGTTTTTT
V: TRBV6-1; D: TRBD1; J: TRBJ1-5; size: .; CDR3: CASSDRGTGPQPQHF; DNA: TGTGCCAGCAGCGACAGGGGGACAGGGCCCCAGCCCCAGCATTTT
V: TRBV29-1; D: .; J: TRBJ1-2; size: .; CDR3: CSVRREINYGYTF; DNA: TGCAGCGTTCGGCGGGAAATTAACTATGGCTACACCTTC
V: TRBV7-7; D: TRBD1; J: TRBJ1-4; size: .; CDR3: CASSSTSGQGEKLFF; DNA: TGTGCTAGCAGCTCGACATCTGGACAGGGGGAAAAACTGTTTTTT